The 24 T cell receptor beta chains below all came from one sample that was sequenced in a study of radiotherapy plus CTLA-4 blockade in lung cancer. The data were produced by immunoSEQ multiplex PCR, yet TCRdb's version contains in-frame clones alone and is incomplete. The data show approximately 28,000 clones, more than 60% seen once. The sample in question was peripheral blood, obtained from a patient treated with radiotherapy plus ipilimumab. These receptors came from a human donor with non-small cell lung cancer who had stable disease on radiotherapy plus ipilimumab.

This chain joins TRBV7-2 and TRBJ2-5; D is unresolved. The CDR3 length is 14 residues. The V and J ends lost 1 base and 5 bases respectively, with 11 bases between them. Germline V gives CDR1 SGHTA, CDR2 FQGNSA. CDR3 loop: CASSLGARVETQYF. DNA for the CDR3: TGTGCCAGCAGCTTAGGGGCTAGGGTGGAGACCCAGTACTTC.

The chain carries TRBV7-6 and TRBJ1-2; perhaps TRBD1 as D (5 bases). The CDR3 covers 15 residues. Trimming shortened V by 0 bases and J by 7 bases, and 15 bases separated the two germline ends. The V gene's germline CDR1 is SGHVS and CDR2 FNYEAQ. The CDR3 reads CASSLAGEGLGGYTF. Written as DNA, the CDR3 is TGTGCCAGCAGCTTAGCAGGGGAAGGACTTGGTGGCTACACCTTC.

As for this clone: Germline and junction disagree at one end, which may indicate a read error. This chain's CDR3 is CASNRQGGRKTVF. As DNA, the CDR3 is TGTGCCAGCAATCGACAGGGTGGGCGAAAAACTGTTTTT. This chain joins TRBV6-5 and TRBJ1-4; TRBD1 matches at 7 bases. Germline V gene data show CDR1 as MNHEY and CDR2 as SVGAGI. The CDR3 totals 13 residues.

This clone was observed a handful of times. The chain links TRBV6-9 to TRBJ1-2, with 10 bases matching TRBD1. CDR1 is MNHGY, CDR2 SVAAGI, per germline. The ends lost 3 bases at V and 5 bases at J; junction bases unmatched: 9. The CDR3 covers 16 residues. The CDR3 nucleotides read TGTGCCAGCAGTTACGTAACCGGGACAGGGGCTTATGGCTACACCTTC. The encoded protein is CASSYVTGTGAYGYTF.

The genes are TRBV11-2 and TRBJ2-2; TRBD1 matches 7 bases. Germline lookup yields CDR1 SGHAT and CDR2 FQNNGV. The CDR3 contains 16 residues. V lost 5 bases to trimming and J lost 2 bases; unmatched junction nucleotides: 8. CDR3 DNA sequence: TGTGCCAGCAGCCTGGGACAGCTAAAAAACACCGGGGAGCTGTTTTTT. Its translation: CASSLGQLKNTGELFF. The variable domain in full, with the rest retrieved from reference TRBV11-2 and TRBJ2-2, is EAGVAQSPRYKIIEKRQSVAFWCNPISGHATLYWYQQILGQGPKLLIQFQNNGVVDDSQLPKDRFSAERLKGVDSTLKIQPAKLEDSAVYLCASSLGQLKNTGELFFGEGSRLTVL.

This chain links TRBV9 with TRBJ1-4, with 8 bases fitting TRBD1. V lost 0 bases and J lost 4; bases outside the gene matches: 5. There are 16 residues in the CDR3. Germline CDR1 is SGDLS and CDR2 is YYNGEE. The CDR3 sequence: CASSVGTGILNEKLFF. The CDR3 DNA reads as TGTGCCAGCAGCGTAGGGACAGGGATCCTTAATGAAAAACTGTTTTTT.

The chain joins TRBV14 to TRBJ2-5, with 8 bases that match TRBD2. This CDR3 region has 15 residues. J was trimmed by 1 base and V by 4 bases; bases with no gene match: 5. Germline V gene sequence: CDR1 SGHDN, CDR2 FVKESK. The CDR3 sequence: CASSLRTSLQETQYF. CDR3 DNA: TGTGCCAGCAGCCTCCGGACTAGCCTCCAAGAGACCCAGTACTTC.

V is TRBV7-3 and J is TRBJ1-1; TRBD1 might be the D (5 bases). The CDR3 loop spans 14 amino acids. Germline V lookup: CDR1 SGHTA, CDR2 FQGTGA. V lost 3 bases to trimming and J lost 0 bases, with 8 bases between them. The CDR3: CASSLGGLNTEAFF. The CDR3 DNA sequence: TGTGCCAGCAGCTTGGGGGGTCTGAACACTGAAGCTTTCTTT.

This chain connects TRBV9 to TRBJ2-1, with 7 bases matching TRBD2. The junction had 14 bases not matched to a gene; V was cut back by 0 bases and J by 2 bases. This CDR3 spans 19 amino acids. The germline CDR1 and CDR2 sequences are SGDLS and YYNGEE. CDR3 loop: CASSVGARSSGGPYNEQFF. As DNA, the CDR3 is TGTGCCAGCAGCGTAGGGGCCCGTTCTAGCGGCGGGCCCTACAATGAGCAGTTCTTC.

The rearrangement joins TRBV5-1 to TRBJ1-2, with a possible D match to TRBD1 (5 bases). V lost 0 bases and J 4 bases, leaving 13 bases between the germline ends. Germline V gene data show CDR1 as SGHRS and CDR2 as YFSETQ. The CDR3 length is 15 residues. CDR3 region: CASSLAGQSFYGYTF. CDR3 DNA sequence: TGCGCCAGCAGCTTGGCCGGACAATCTTTCTATGGCTACACCTTC.

This clone was recorded a few times. This chain links TRBV5-1 with TRBJ1-5; tentatively, D is TRBD1 (5 bases). V dropped 0 bases and J dropped 7 bases, with 8 bases sitting between them. The length of the CDR3 is 13 residues. Germline loops: CDR1 SGHRS, CDR2 YFSETQ. CDR3 in amino acids: CASSLVEGQPQHF. CDR3 bases: TGCGCCAGCAGCTTGGTTGAGGGGCAGCCCCAGCATTTT.

The gene calls are TRBV15 and TRBJ1-2, with D uncertain. This CDR3 region has 16 residues. The germline V and J ends were trimmed by 1 base and 9 bases, with 21 bases remaining between them. Germline values: CDR1 LNHNV, CDR2 YYDKDF (reference sequence). The CDR3 spells CATSRAGLRATESYTF. The CDR3 DNA is TGTGCCACCAGCAGAGCGGGTTTAAGGGCCACGGAGAGCTACACCTTC.

The table lists this clone with a count of one. CDR3 nucleotide sequence: TGTGCCAGCAGCTTGATTGGGCCTGGGGATGGCTACACCTTC. This encodes CASSLIGPGDGYTF. This chain uses TRBV5-5 with TRBJ1-2, with unresolved D. V shed 1 base and J shed 6 bases, with 13 bases lying between them. CDR1 is SGHKS and CDR2 is YYEKEE in the germline V gene (reference sequence). This CDR3 is 14 amino acids long.

As DNA, the CDR3 is TGTGCCAGCAGGGAGCCCATGGTATCAGATACGCAGTATTTT. This translates into CASREPMVSDTQYF. J is TRBJ2-3 and V is TRBV27; no clear D. There are 14 residues in the CDR3. Germline loops: CDR1 MNHEY, CDR2 SMNVEV (reference sequence). V dropped 6 bases and J dropped 4 bases, with 14 bases sitting between them.

The sample holds a few counts of this clone. Other DNA sequences in this sample translate to the same CDR3. V gene TRBV11-2 combines with J gene TRBJ1-1; possible D gene TRBD1, 6 bases. The CDR3 consists of 18 residues. The germline gives CDR1 SGHAT, CDR2 FQNNGV. Trimming removed 1 base at V and 7 bases at J, with 25 bases between. CDR3: CASSLALVRTADLDEAFF. CDR3 coding DNA: TGTGCCAGCAGCTTAGCATTAGTTCGGACAGCAGACTTAGATGAAGCTTTCTTT.

J is TRBJ2-7 and V is TRBV7-8; no clear D gene. This CDR3 region has 13 residues. The germline V and J ends were trimmed by 5 bases and 4 bases, with 12 bases remaining between them. From germline, CDR1 is SGHVS and CDR2 FQNEAQ. The DNA of the CDR3 is TGTGCCAGCAGCCCTGACACCTATTACGAGCAGTACTTC. This gives the protein CASSPDTYYEQYF.

The chain employs TRBV10-3 and TRBJ2-3, with unresolved D. Germline V CDR1 and CDR2: ENHRY, SYGVKD. The CDR3 sequence is 18 residues long. V was clipped by 10 bases and J by 3 bases, with 29 bases between them. CDR3 residues: CATVRSLESPETTDTQYF. The CDR3 DNA follows: TGTGCCACCGTACGGTCCCTGGAGTCGCCTGAGACGACAGATACGCAGTATTTT.

A few counts support this clone. V and J are TRBV28 and TRBJ1-1, with 11 bases aligning to TRBD1. Germline CDR1 is MDHEN and CDR2 is SYDVKM. With V trimmed by 7 bases and J by 4 bases, 8 bases remained unmatched. This CDR3 region has 15 residues. The CDR3 loop is CASKFLGTGGTEAFF. The DNA for the CDR3 is TGTGCCAGCAAGTTTTTGGGGACAGGGGGCACTGAAGCTTTCTTT.

A note on this clone: Since no conserved phenylalanine or tryptophan closes the CDR3, a read error is the likely cause. This chain uses TRBV6-5 with TRBJ1-2; tentatively, D is TRBD1 (5 bases). Per the germline V gene, CDR1 is MNHEY and CDR2 is SVGAGI. Between the trimmed V and J ends, which lost 4 bases and 5 bases, there was a span of 11 bases. The CDR3 is made up of 13 amino acids. CDR3 amino acids: CASSWTLSYGYTL. For the CDR3, the DNA is TGTGCCAGCAGTTGGACATTGTCATATGGCTACACCCTC.

The chain carries TRBV5-6 and TRBJ1-5, with D unresolved. Per germline, CDR1 SGHDT and CDR2 YYEEEE. V was cut by 0 bases and J by 0 bases, with 7 bases left in between. The CDR3 covers 15 residues. CDR3 residues: CASSLGRSSNQPQHF. DNA for the CDR3: TGTGCCAGCAGCTTGGGACGGAGTAGCAATCAGCCCCAGCATTTT.

CDR3 nucleotides: TGTGCCAGTATAGGAGGGACATCGAACACCGGGGAGCTGTTTTTT. This gives the protein CASIGGTSNTGELFF. J is TRBJ2-2 and V is TRBV19; the D gene could be TRBD1 or TRBD2 (6 bases each). V lost 7 bases and J lost 0, with 12 bases in between. CDR1 and CDR2 from the germline V gene are LNHDA and SQIVND (reference sequence). The CDR3 consists of 15 residues.

For this clone: Other DNA sequences in the sample encode the same CDR3. The CDR3 loop is CASSYSGSGGNQPQHF. The DNA for the CDR3 is TGTGCCAGCAGTTACTCGGGGTCTGGGGGCAATCAGCCCCAGCATTTT. The chain joins TRBV6-5 to TRBJ1-5; D unresolved. The CDR3 runs 16 residues. Germline V CDR1 and CDR2: MNHEY, SVGAGI. Trimming cost V 0 bases and J 2 bases, with 11 bases left between them.

The chain employs TRBV11-3 and TRBJ2-3, with a tentative D call TRBD1 (6 bases). The CDR3 runs to 15 residues. Germline V gives CDR1 SGHNT, CDR2 YENEEA. The ends were cut back, 5 bases at V and 2 bases at J, with 14 bases in the middle. The CDR3 protein is CASSPTGPPTDTQYF. CDR3 DNA: TGTGCCAGCAGCCCAACAGGGCCTCCCACAGATACGCAGTATTTT.

In its sample, this clone was seen a few times. The chain is built from TRBV7-7 and TRBJ2-5, with D uncertain. Germline assignment: CDR1 SSHAT and CDR2 FNYEAQ (reference sequence). The CDR3 is 13 residues long. Deletions cut 1 base from V and 3 bases from J, with 6 bases between. CDR3 nucleotide sequence: TGTGCCAGCAGCTTAGTAGGGAAAGAGACCCAGTACTTC. The encoded protein is CASSLVGKETQYF. The entire variable domain, with the rest obtained from reference TRBV7-7 and TRBJ2-5, is as follows: GAGVSQSPRYKVTKRGQDVTLRCDPISSHATLYWYQQALGQGPEFLTYFNYEAQPDKSGLPSDRFSAERPEGSISTLTIQRTEQRDSAMYRCASSLVGKETQYFGPGTRLLVL.